This T cell receptor beta chain appears in the sequencing data of a study of response to subunit inactivated influenza vaccine. Findings and caveats of the study: Each seasonal influenza vaccination, the authors suggested, recruits few new T cells.

Points on this clonotype: The antigen is undetermined.

MiXCR, applied by TCRdb to the RT-PCR reads, yields one record per CDR3 protein. The sample lists 650,000 to 800,000 distinct CDR3 sequences; approximately 15% were seen once. The germline CDR1 and CDR2 sequences are KGHSH and LQKENI. The CDR3 has 14 residues. Trimming cost V 0 bases and J 6 bases, with 11 bases left between them. V and J are TRBV18 and TRBJ1-1; D unclear. The clonotype originates from a man in his fifties who received an inactivated influenza vaccine. The sequencing here drew on PBMCs from blood, taken 14 to 15 days before vaccination. The CDR3 region is CASSPPYQQAEAFF. The CDR3 coding sequence is TGTGCCAGCTCACCACCCTATCAGCAGGCTGAAGCTTTCTTT.